This record looks at one T cell receptor (beta chain) sequence and its context. TCRdb re-derived calls from the RACE reads in MiXCR, one entry per CDR3 protein. The sample holds 350,000 to 400,000 distinct CDR3 sequences, 4.5% to 5.5% seen once. This sample was included in a study of human T cells and chemical hapten exposure. Documented time point: pre-sensitization, week 0. Treatment indicated: therapeutic diphenylcyclopropenone sensitization with weekly scalp DPC. The V gene end was trimmed by 1 base and the J gene end by 0 bases; junction bases not matched to a gene: 15. The CDR3 spans 21 residues. The V gene's germline CDR1 is MGHRA and CDR2 YSYEKL.

This clonotype was obtained from a woman between 50 and 59 years old with alopecia areata. Some clones in this sample may be carry-over from other donors' samples. The chain links TRBV4-1 to TRBJ2-2, with TRBD2 identical over 9 bases. Here the sequenced sample was whole blood, taken in connection with sensitization to the hapten diphenylcyclopropenone (DPC). CDR3 sequence reads: CASSQGSGGRVLISNTGELFF. CDR3 nucleotide sequence: TGCGCCAGCAGCCAAGGAAGCGGGGGGCGCGTCCTTATTTCGAACACCGGGGAGCTGTTTTTT.